One and the same sample provided the 2 T cell receptor beta chains below, sequenced in a study of blood T cell repertoires in COVID-19. Method: immunoSEQ multiplex PCR; TCRdb's copy keeps in-frame clones and lacks some. This table holds roughly 200,000 clones, 84% found once. Sequenced input: peripheral blood. The receptors derive from a human donor in a cohort sampled during active COVID-19.

J is TRBJ1-4 and V is TRBV15; 7 positions match TRBD1. CDR1 and CDR2 (germline): LNHNV, YYDKDF (reference sequence). The CDR3 runs 15 residues. V was pared by 0 bases and J by 6 bases, with 4 bases of the junction left unmatched. CDR3 DNA: TGTGCCACCAGCAGAGATGGCAGGGGGGATGAAAAACTGTTTTTT. Translating gives CATSRDGRGDEKLFF.

In its sample, this clone was seen a few times. This chain connects TRBV14 to TRBJ2-1; tentatively, D is TRBD2 (5 bases). Trimming pared 1 base from V and 2 bases from J, leaving 6 bases between. Germline V lookup: CDR1 SGHDN, CDR2 FVKESK. The CDR3 has 14 residues. CDR3: CASSQVGTYNEQFF. DNA of the CDR3: TGTGCCAGCAGCCAAGTCGGGACCTACAATGAGCAGTTCTTC.